The 21 T cell receptor beta chains below all came from one sample that was sequenced in a study of blood T cell repertoires in COVID-19. Only in-frame clones appear in the TCRdb table, and some are missing; sequencing was by immunoSEQ multiplex PCR. The repertoire holds a few hundred thousand clones, with 70% to 90% as singletons. The sample was PBMCs or T cells enriched from blood (not recorded which). Receptors were obtained from a woman aged 25 to 39 who had recovered from COVID-19.

The chain couples TRBV12-3 or TRBV12-4 to TRBJ1-1; no clear D gene. This CDR3 contains 12 residues. V was clipped by 3 bases and J by 7 bases, with 9 bases between them. In DNA form, the CDR3 reads TGTGCCAGCAGTTTGGAGGGAATTGAAGCTTTCTTT. Translating it yields CASSLEGIEAFF.

The V call is TRBV2, the J call TRBJ1-2; 7 nucleotides align to TRBD1. V was pared by 6 bases and J by 6 bases, with 7 bases of the junction left unmatched. Germline lookup yields CDR1 SNHLY and CDR2 FYNNEI. This CDR3 contains 13 residues. In DNA, the CDR3 is TGTGCCAGCAGAGAGACAGGGTTGCATGGCTACACCTTC. Its translation: CASRETGLHGYTF.

The chain employs TRBV4-1 and TRBJ1-6, with D perhaps matching TRBD1 (5 bases). The V and J ends lost 0 bases and 10 bases respectively, with 10 bases between them. The CDR3 sequence is 14 residues long. Per germline, CDR1 MGHRA and CDR2 YSYEKL. The CDR3 spells CASSQDRVGSPLHF. DNA of the CDR3: TGCGCCAGCAGCCAAGACAGGGTAGGGTCACCCCTCCACTTT.

V usage is TRBV25-1 and J usage is TRBJ2-3, with D perhaps matching TRBD2 (5 bases). V was cut by 5 bases and J by 6 bases, with 24 bases left in between. In germline, CDR1 is MGHDK, CDR2 SYGVNS. CDR3 length equals 17 residues. Written as DNA, the CDR3 is TGTGCCAGCAGTCGGACGGGTGGCGGAGGCGTGTCGGATACGCAGTATTTT. As protein: CASSRTGGGGVSDTQYF.

J is TRBJ2-2 and V is TRBV18; 12 positions agree with TRBD2. V trimming: 3 bases; J trimming: 0 bases; junction bases outside the gene matches: 5. The germline V gene encodes CDR1 KGHSH and CDR2 LQKENI. The length of the CDR3 is 18 residues. CDR3 DNA: TGTGCCAGCTCACCTCTAGGACTAGCGGGATCGAACACCGGGGAGCTGTTTTTT. Amino acids: CASSPLGLAGSNTGELFF.

V gene TRBV28 combines with J gene TRBJ1-5, with D possibly matching TRBD1 (5 bases). This CDR3 contains 13 residues. The germline gives CDR1 MDHEN, CDR2 SYDVKM. Trimming removed 5 bases from V and 5 bases from J, with 10 bases in between. CDR3 loop: CASSALGDQPQHF. CDR3 bases: TGTGCCAGCAGTGCCTTAGGGGATCAGCCCCAGCATTTT. Looking up the rest from reference TRBV28 and TRBJ1-5 gives the full variable domain: DVKVTQSSRYLVKRTGEKVFLECVQDMDHENMFWYRQDPGLGLRLIYFSYDVKMKEKGDIPEGYSVSREKKERFSLILESASTNQTSMYLCASSALGDQPQHFGDGTRLSIL.

V is TRBV2 and J is TRBJ1-4; 7 bases fit TRBD1. The CDR3 has 14 amino acids. Germline trimming cut 6 bases from V and 7 bases from J; bases unmatched to any gene: 8. Germline V CDR1 and CDR2: SNHLY, FYNNEI. The DNA of the CDR3 is TGTGCCAGCAGAAAGACAGGGACGAGTGAAAAACTGTTTTTT. Translating gives CASRKTGTSEKLFF.

The chain carries TRBV19 and TRBJ1-2; D might be TRBD1 (5 bases). Germline CDR1 reads LNHDA; CDR2 reads SQIVND (reference sequence). Trimming left V 6 bases short and J 3 bases short, with 11 bases between. The CDR3 has 13 residues. CDR3 nucleotide sequence: TGTGCCAGTAGCCTCAGGGTCGACTATGGCTACACCTTC. Protein: CASSLRVDYGYTF.

This clone was recorded a few times. This sequence joins TRBV29-1 and TRBJ1-5; tentatively, D is TRBD1 (5 bases). V was pared by 5 bases and J by 0 bases, with 11 bases between. The V gene's germline CDR1 is SQVTM and CDR2 ANQGSEA. The CDR3 extends over 14 amino acids. The DNA for the CDR3 is TGCAGCGTTCGTCAGGGTGGTAGCAATCAGCCCCAGCATTTT. Protein: CSVRQGGSNQPQHF.

The chain couples TRBV4-1 to TRBJ2-5, with 8 bases matching TRBD2. The CDR3 length is 15 residues. V lost 3 bases, J lost 1 base, and 4 bases stayed unmatched. Germline CDR1 reads MGHRA; CDR2 reads YSYEKL. CDR3 DNA: TGCGCCAGCAGCCACCCCGGGACTAGCCAAGAGACCCAGTACTTC. The encoded protein is CASSHPGTSQETQYF.

V gene TRBV29-1 combines with J gene TRBJ1-5; 7 bases line up with TRBD1. Germline CDR1 is SQVTM and CDR2 is ANQGSEA. Trimming cost V 6 bases and J 5 bases; bases outside gene matches: 10. The CDR3 contains 14 residues. The CDR3 here is CSVGGVQGDQPQHF. The CDR3 nucleotides are TGCAGCGTGGGCGGAGTCCAGGGGGATCAGCCCCAGCATTTT.

The V call is TRBV9, the J call TRBJ2-1; TRBD1 aligns across 7 bases. With V trimmed by 0 bases and J by 7 bases, 10 bases remained unmatched. This CDR3 has 16 amino acids. Germline CDR1 is SGDLS and CDR2 is YYNGEE. CDR3: CASSVGSGTDGNEQFF. CDR3 bases: TGTGCCAGCAGCGTAGGTTCTGGGACAGATGGTAATGAGCAGTTCTTC.

This chain uses TRBV28 with TRBJ2-7, with D possibly matching TRBD2 (5 bases). Germline CDR1 and CDR2: MDHEN and SYDVKM. This CDR3 comprises 17 residues. V lost 5 bases and J 2 bases, leaving 22 bases between the germline ends. The CDR3 DNA is TGTGCCAGCAGTCCCCCGGGATACCGGGTCACAACCTACGAGCAGTACTTC. Translated: CASSPPGYRVTTYEQYF.

This chain links TRBV5-1 with TRBJ2-7; the match to TRBD1 covers 8 bases. There are 14 residues in the CDR3. V gave up 4 bases and J gave up 7 bases; unmatched junction bases: 10. The germline V gene encodes CDR1 SGHRS and CDR2 YFSETQ. The CDR3 DNA reads TGCGCCAGCAGCAGAGGACAGGGCCGGGGGGAGCAGTACTTC. This gives the protein CASSRGQGRGEQYF.

This clone was seen at least ten times. This chain uses TRBV4-1 with TRBJ2-5, with 12 bases that match TRBD2. Unmatched junction bases numbered 13, after V lost 3 bases and J lost 2 bases. The CDR3 spans 19 residues. Germline CDR1 and CDR2: MGHRA and YSYEKL. CDR3 sequence (DNA): TGCGCCAGCAGCCACCCAGGGCTAGCGGGAGGGCCTGGTCAAGAGACCCAGTACTTC. It yields the protein CASSHPGLAGGPGQETQYF.

The J gene is TRBJ1-5, the V gene TRBV27; a weak D match, TRBD1 (6 bases). The CDR3 contains 15 residues. V lost 8 bases and J lost 4, with 18 bases in between. Germline CDR1 and CDR2: MNHEY and SMNVEV (reference sequence). The CDR3 nucleotides are TGTGCCAGCCGCAAATGGGGGCCTGGTAATCAGCCCCAGCATTTT. Protein product: CASRKWGPGNQPQHF.

This chain links TRBV9 with TRBJ1-1; a possible D gene is TRBD1 (5 bases). This CDR3 region has 14 residues. V lost 4 bases, J lost 5 bases, and 15 bases lay in between. Per the germline V gene, CDR1 is SGDLS and CDR2 is YYNGEE. CDR3 nucleotide sequence: TGTGCCAGCAGCCCGTGGGGGGTCGGGACTGAAGCTTTCTTT. Its protein is CASSPWGVGTEAFF.

The chain uses TRBV5-8 and TRBJ1-2; 8 positions match TRBD1. Trimming took 4 bases from V and 4 from J; bases not matched to a gene: 9. The CDR3 spans 15 residues. CDR1 SGHTS and CDR2 YDEGEE come from the germline V gene. CDR3 DNA sequence: TGTGCCAGCAGCCCCGGGACAGGTAGAGGCTATGGCTACACCTTC. This encodes CASSPGTGRGYGYTF.

V gene TRBV5-8 combines with J gene TRBJ1-1; D remains unclear. V was clipped by 6 bases and J by 11 bases, with 11 bases between them. Germline V gives CDR1 SGHTS, CDR2 YDEGEE. The CDR3 is 10 residues long. The chain's CDR3 is CASIQVKAFF. As DNA, the CDR3 is TGTGCCAGCATCCAGGTCAAGGCTTTCTTT.

The chain carries TRBV11-2 and TRBJ1-2, with D perhaps TRBD1 (5 bases). This CDR3 has 15 amino acids. Per germline, CDR1 SGHAT and CDR2 FQNNGV. The V and J ends lost 4 bases and 0 bases respectively, with 12 bases between them. The CDR3 sequence is CASSSTSTANYGYTF. In DNA form, the CDR3 reads TGTGCCAGCAGCTCTACTTCGACAGCTAACTATGGCTACACCTTC.

The chain employs TRBV6-4 and TRBJ2-3, with D possibly being TRBD2 (5 bases). CDR3 length equals 13 residues. Germline V gene lookup returns CDR1 MRHNA and CDR2 SNTAGT. The ends were cut back, 4 bases at V and 3 bases at J, with 8 bases in the middle. The CDR3 DNA is TGTGCCAGCAGTGTGGCGGGTACAGATACGCAGTATTTT. Translation: CASSVAGTDTQYF.